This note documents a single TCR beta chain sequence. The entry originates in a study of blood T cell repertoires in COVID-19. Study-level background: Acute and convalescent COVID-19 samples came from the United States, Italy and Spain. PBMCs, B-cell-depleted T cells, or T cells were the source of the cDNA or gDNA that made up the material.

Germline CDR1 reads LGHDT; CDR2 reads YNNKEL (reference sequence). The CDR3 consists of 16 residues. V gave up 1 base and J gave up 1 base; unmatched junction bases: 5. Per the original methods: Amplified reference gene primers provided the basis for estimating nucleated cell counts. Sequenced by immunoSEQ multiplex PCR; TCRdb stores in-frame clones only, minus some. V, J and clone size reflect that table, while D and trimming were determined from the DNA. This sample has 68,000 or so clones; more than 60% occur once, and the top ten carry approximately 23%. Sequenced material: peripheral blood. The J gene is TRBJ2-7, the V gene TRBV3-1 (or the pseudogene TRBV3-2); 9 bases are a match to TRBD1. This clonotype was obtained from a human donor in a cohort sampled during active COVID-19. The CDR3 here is CASSQVPGQGSYEQYF. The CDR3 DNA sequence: TGTGCCAGCAGCCAAGTGCCCGGACAGGGGTCCTACGAGCAGTACTTC.